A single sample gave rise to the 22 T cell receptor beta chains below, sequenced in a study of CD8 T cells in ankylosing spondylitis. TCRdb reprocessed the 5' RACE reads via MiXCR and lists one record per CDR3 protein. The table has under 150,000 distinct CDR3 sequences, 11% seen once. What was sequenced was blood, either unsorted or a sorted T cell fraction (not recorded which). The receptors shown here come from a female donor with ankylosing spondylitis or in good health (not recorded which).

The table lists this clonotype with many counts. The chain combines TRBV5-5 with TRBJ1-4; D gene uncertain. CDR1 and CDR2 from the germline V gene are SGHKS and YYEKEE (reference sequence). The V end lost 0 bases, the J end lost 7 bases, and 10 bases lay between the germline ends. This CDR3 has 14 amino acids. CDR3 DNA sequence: TGTGCCAGCAGCTTGGGGCAGGTTGGTGAAAAACTGTTTTTT. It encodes CASSLGQVGEKLFF.

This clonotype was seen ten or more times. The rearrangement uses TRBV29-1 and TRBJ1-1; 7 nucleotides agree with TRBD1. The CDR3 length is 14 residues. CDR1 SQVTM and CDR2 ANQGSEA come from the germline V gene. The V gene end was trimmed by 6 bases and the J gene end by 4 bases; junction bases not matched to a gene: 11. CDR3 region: CSVETDRVSTEAFF. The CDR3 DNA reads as TGCAGCGTCGAAACCGACAGGGTGAGCACTGAAGCTTTCTTT.

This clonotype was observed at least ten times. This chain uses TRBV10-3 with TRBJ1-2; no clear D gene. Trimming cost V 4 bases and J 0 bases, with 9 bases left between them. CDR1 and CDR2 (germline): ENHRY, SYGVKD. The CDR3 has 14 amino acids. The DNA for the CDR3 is TGTGCCATCAGTGGGACCGGTCCTAACTATGGCTACACCTTC. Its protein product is CAISGTGPNYGYTF.

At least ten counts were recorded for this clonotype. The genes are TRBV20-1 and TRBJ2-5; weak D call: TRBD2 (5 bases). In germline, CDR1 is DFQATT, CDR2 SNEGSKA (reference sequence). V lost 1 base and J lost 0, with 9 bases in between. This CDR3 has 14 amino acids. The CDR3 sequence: CSARAAANQETQYF. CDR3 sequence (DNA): TGCAGTGCTAGAGCAGCGGCAAACCAAGAGACCCAGTACTTC.

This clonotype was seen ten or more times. CDR3 sequence reads: CASSTPGQGKKANYGYTF. DNA for the CDR3: TGTGCCAGCAGCACACCGGGACAGGGAAAGAAGGCTAACTATGGCTACACCTTC. The rearrangement uses TRBV11-1 and TRBJ1-2; 9 nucleotides agree with TRBD1. CDR3 length: 18 residues. Looked up from germline, CDR1 is SGHAT and CDR2 is FQDESV (reference sequence). J lost 0 bases, V lost 5 bases, and 13 bases had no gene match. Complete variable domain (other parts from reference TRBV11-1 and TRBJ1-2): EAEVAQSPRYKITEKSQAVAFWCDPISGHATLYWYRQILGQGPELLVQFQDESVVDDSQLPKDRFSAERLKGVDSTLKIQPAELGDSAMYLCASSTPGQGKKANYGYTFGSGTRLTVV.

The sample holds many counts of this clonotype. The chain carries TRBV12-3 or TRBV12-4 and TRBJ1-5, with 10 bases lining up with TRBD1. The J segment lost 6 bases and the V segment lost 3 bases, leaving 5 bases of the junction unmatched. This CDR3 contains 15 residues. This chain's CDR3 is CASSFGTGEFQPQHF. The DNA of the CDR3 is TGTGCCAGCAGTTTTGGGACAGGGGAATTTCAGCCCCAGCATTTT.

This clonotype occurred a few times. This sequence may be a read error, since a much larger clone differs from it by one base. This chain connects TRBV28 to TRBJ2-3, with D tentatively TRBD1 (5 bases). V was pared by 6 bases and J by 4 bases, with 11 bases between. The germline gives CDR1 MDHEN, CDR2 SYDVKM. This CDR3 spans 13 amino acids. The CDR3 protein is CASREGAADTQYF. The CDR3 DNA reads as TGTGCCAGCAGAGAAGGGGCAGCAGATACGCAGTATTTT.

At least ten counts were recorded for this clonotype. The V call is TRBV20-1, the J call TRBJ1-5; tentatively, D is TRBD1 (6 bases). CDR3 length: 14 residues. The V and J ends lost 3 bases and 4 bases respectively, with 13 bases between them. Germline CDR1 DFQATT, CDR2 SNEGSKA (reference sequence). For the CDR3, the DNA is TGCAGTGCTAGTTCAGGGGCCGGAAATCAGCCCCAGCATTTT. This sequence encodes CSASSGAGNQPQHF.

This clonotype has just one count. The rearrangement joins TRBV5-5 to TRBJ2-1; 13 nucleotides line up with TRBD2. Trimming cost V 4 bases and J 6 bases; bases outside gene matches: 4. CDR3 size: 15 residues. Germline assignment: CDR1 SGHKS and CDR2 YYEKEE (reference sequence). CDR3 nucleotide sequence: TGTGCCAGCAGCCGGGGACTAGCGGGGTGCAATGAGCAGTTCTTC. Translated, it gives CASSRGLAGCNEQFF.

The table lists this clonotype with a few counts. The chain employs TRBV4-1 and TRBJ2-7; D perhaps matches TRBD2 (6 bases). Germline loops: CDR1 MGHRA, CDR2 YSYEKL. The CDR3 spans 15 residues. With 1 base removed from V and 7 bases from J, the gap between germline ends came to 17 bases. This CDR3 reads CASSQAPLLTREQYF. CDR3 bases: TGCGCCAGCAGCCAAGCACCCCTCCTGACTAGAGAGCAGTACTTC.

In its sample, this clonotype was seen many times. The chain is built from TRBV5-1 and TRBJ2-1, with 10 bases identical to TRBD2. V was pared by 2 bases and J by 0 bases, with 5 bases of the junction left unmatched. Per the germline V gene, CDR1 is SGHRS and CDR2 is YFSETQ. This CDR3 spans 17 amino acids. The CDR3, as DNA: TGCGCCAGCAGCTTCAGTAGCGGGGGGAGCTCCTACAATGAGCAGTTCTTC. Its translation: CASSFSSGGSSYNEQFF.

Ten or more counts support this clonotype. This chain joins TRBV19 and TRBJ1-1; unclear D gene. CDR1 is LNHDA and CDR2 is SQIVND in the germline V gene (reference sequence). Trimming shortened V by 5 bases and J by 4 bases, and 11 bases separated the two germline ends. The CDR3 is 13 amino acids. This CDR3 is CASSPDTSTEAFF. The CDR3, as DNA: TGTGCCAGTAGTCCCGACACCTCCACTGAAGCTTTCTTT.

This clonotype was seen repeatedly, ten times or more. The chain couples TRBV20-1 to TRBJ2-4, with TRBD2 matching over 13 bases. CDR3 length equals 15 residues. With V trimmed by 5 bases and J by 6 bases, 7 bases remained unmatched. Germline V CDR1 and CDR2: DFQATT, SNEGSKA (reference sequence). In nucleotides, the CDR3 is TGCAGTGCTCCACGGACTAGCGGGAGAGGAAACATTCAGTACTTC. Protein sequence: CSAPRTSGRGNIQYF.

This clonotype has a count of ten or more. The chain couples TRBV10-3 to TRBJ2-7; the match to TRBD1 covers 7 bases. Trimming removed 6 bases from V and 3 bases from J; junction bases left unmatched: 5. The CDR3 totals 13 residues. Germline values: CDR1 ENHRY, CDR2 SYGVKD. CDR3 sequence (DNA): TGTGCCATCAGCACCGGGACAGACTACGAGCAGTACTTC. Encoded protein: CAISTGTDYEQYF.

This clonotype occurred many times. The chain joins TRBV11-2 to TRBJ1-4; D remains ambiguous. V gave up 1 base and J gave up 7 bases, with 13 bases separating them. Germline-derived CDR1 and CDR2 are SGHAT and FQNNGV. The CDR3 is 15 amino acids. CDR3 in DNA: TGTGCCAGCAGCTTAGGTTATCAGGTCACTGAAAAACTGTTTTTT. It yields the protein CASSLGYQVTEKLFF.

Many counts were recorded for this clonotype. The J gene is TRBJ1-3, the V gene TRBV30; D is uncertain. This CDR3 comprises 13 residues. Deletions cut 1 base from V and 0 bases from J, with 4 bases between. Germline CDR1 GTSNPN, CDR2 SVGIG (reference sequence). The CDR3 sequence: CAWSGDSGNTIYF. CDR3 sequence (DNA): TGTGCCTGGAGTGGTGACTCTGGAAACACCATATATTTT.

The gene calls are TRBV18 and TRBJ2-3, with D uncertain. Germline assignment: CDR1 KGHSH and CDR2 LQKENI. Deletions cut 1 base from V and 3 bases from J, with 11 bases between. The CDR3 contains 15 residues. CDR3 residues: CASSPQQSITDTQYF. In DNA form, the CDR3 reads TGTGCCAGCTCACCACAACAGAGTATAACAGATACGCAGTATTTT. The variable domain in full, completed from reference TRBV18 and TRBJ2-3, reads NAGVMQNPRHLVRRRGQEARLRCSPMKGHSHVYWYRQLPEEGLKFMVYLQKENIIDESGMPKERFSAEFPKEGPSILRIQQVVRGDSAAYFCASSPQQSITDTQYFGPGTRLTVL.

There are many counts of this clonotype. The CDR3 sequence: CASSVYARGETQYF. The CDR3 DNA reads as TGTGCCAGCAGTGTATATGCAAGGGGAGAGACCCAGTACTTC. This rearrangement joins TRBV25-1 to TRBJ2-5; perhaps TRBD1 as D (5 bases). The germline V and J ends were trimmed by 4 bases and 4 bases, with 13 bases remaining between them. The CDR3 is 14 amino acids. Germline CDR1 is MGHDK and CDR2 is SYGVNS.

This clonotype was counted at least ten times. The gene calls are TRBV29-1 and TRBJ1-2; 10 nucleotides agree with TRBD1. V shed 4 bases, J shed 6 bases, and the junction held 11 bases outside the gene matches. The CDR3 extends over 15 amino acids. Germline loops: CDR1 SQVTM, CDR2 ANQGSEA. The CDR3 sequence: CSVGLPGQGLDGYTF. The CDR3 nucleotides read TGCAGCGTTGGACTCCCGGGACAGGGGTTGGATGGCTACACCTTC.

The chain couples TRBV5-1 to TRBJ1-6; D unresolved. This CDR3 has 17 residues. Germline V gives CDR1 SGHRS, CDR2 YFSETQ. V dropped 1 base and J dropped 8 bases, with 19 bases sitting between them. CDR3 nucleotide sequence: TGCGCCAGCAGCTTGCTCCCAGTGGCTCAGATGGATTCACCCCTCCACTTT. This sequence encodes CASSLLPVAQMDSPLHF.

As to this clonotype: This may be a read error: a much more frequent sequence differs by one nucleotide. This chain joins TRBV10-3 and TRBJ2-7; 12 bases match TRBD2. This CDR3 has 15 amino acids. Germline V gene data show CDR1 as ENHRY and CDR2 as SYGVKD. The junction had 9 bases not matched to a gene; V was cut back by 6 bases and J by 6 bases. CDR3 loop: CAISGASGGAGEQYF. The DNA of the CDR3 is TGTGCCATCAGCGGGGCTAGCGGGGGGGCAGGCGAGCAGTACTTC.

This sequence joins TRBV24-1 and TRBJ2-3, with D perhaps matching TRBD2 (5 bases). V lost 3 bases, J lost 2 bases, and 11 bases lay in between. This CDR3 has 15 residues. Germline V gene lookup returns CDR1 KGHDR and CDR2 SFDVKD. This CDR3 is CATSDIQRNTDTQYF. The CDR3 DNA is TGTGCCACCAGTGATATACAGCGGAACACAGATACGCAGTATTTT.